This T cell receptor (beta chain) was captured by sequencing in a study of blood T cell repertoires in COVID-19. Study-wide background: Italy, Spain and the United States were the sources of the convalescent and acute COVID-19 samples. The cDNA or gDNA used as material had been derived from T cells, B-cell-depleted T cells, or PBMCs.

Authors' methods: Amplification of reference gene primers was used by the study to estimate nucleated cell counts. The assay was immunoSEQ multiplex PCR, and TCRdb's table has in-frame clones only and misses some. D and trimming were read from the DNA, whereas the V and J calls and clone size are those reported in that table. Of about 150,000 clones listed, about 90% are singletons. The ends lost 3 bases at V and 7 bases at J; junction bases unmatched: 9. This CDR3 is built from 15 residues. From germline, CDR1 is MNHNY and CDR2 SVGAGI (reference sequence). This clonotype was obtained from a man aged 45-65 years with acute or convalescent COVID-19. The sequencing input was peripheral blood. The J gene is TRBJ1-3, the V gene TRBV6-6; 7 bases are shared with TRBD1. CDR3 sequence (DNA): TGTGCCAGCAGTTATAGGGGGCAAGACGTCAACACCATATATTTT. Encoded protein: CASSYRGQDVNTIYF.